The rows below give T cell receptor beta chains drawn from one sample of a study of T cells in tuberculosis. The repertoire was sequenced with immunoSEQ multiplex PCR; TCRdb's copy has only in-frame clones and lacks some. The sample carries about 49,000 clones, 90% to 95% recorded once. The sequencing used PBMCs, collected at tuberculosis diagnosis. The receptors shown here come from an adult with tuberculosis. Both conserved end residues are part of each CDR3.

cdr3_aa: CASSPRDPELFF; j_call: TRBJ2-2; cdr3_length: 12; v_call: TRBV5-1
cdr3_aa: CASFRDRGNEQFF; j_call: TRBJ2-1; cdr3_length: 13; v_call: TRBV10-2
cdr3_aa: CASSFGQGGKTQYF; j_call: TRBJ2-5; cdr3_length: 14; v_call: TRBV7-2
cdr3_aa: CASSLFGTSGGNYEQYF; j_call: TRBJ2-7; cdr3_length: 17; v_call: TRBV27
cdr3_aa: CASSMTPQGQFF; j_call: TRBJ2-1; cdr3_length: 12; v_call: TRBV19
cdr3_aa: CASSPLLAGVTDTQYF; j_call: TRBJ2-3; cdr3_length: 16; v_call: TRBV4-1
cdr3_aa: CASSVSWRDGYTF; j_call: TRBJ1-2; cdr3_length: 13; v_call: TRBV19
cdr3_aa: CASHHRGNEQYF; j_call: TRBJ2-7; cdr3_length: 12; v_call: TRBV6-1
cdr3_aa: CASSIDSLDYGYTF; j_call: TRBJ1-2; cdr3_length: 14; v_call: TRBV5-1
cdr3_aa: CASSQGDISQAFF; j_call: TRBJ1-1; cdr3_length: 13; v_call: TRBV4-3
cdr3_aa: CASRGTGYTGNTIYF; j_call: TRBJ1-3; cdr3_length: 15; v_call: TRBV6-6
cdr3_aa: CASSPASGSTDTQYF; j_call: TRBJ2-3; cdr3_length: 15; v_call: TRBV10-1
cdr3_aa: CASSQTSGRRETQYF; j_call: TRBJ2-5; cdr3_length: 15; v_call: TRBV9